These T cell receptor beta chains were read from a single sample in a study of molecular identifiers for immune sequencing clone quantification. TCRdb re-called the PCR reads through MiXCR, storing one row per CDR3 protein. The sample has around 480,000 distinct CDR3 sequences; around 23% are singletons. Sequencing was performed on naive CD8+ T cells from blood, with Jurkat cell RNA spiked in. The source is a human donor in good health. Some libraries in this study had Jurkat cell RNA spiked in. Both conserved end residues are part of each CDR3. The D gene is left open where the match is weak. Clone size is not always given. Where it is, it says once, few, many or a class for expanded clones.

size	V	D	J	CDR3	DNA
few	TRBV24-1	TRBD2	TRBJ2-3	CATNTLGASGGPSTDTQYF	TGTGCCACCAACACGCTCGGGGCTAGCGGGGGCCCTAGCACAGATACGCAGTATTTT
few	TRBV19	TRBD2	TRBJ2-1	CASSTTSSNEQFF	TGTGCCAGTAGTACGACTAGCTCCAATGAGCAGTTCTTC
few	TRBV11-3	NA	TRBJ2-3	CASSLRDDSTDTQYF	TGTGCCAGCAGCCTTCGAGATGACAGCACAGATACGCAGTATTTT
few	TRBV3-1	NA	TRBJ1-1	CASSQEMYTEAFF	TGTGCCAGCAGCCAAGAGATGTACACTGAAGCTTTCTTT
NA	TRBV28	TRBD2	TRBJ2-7	CASRPGLTYEQYF	TGTGCCAGCAGGCCGGGACTAACCTACGAGCAGTACTTC
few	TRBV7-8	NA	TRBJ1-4	CASSPEGGNEKLFF	TGTGCCAGCAGCCCAGAAGGGGGTAATGAAAAACTGTTTTTT
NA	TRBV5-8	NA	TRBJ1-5	CASSLGQGFRQPQHF	TGTGCCAGCAGCTTGGGGCAGGGGTTTCGCCAGCCCCAGCATTTT
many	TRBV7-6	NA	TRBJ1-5	CASSLETGLNQPQHF	TGTGCCAGCAGCTTGGAGACAGGACTAAATCAGCCCCAGCATTTT
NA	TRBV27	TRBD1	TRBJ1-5	CASSGGTALGAQHF	TGTGCCAGCAGCGGCGGGACAGCACTCGGGGCCCAGCATTTT
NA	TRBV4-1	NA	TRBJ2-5	CASSQDLEAQYF	TGCGCCAGCAGCCAAGATCTCGAGGCCCAGTACTTC
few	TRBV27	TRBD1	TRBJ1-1	CASSRQGMGTEAFF	TGTGCCAGCAGTCGACAGGGTATGGGCACTGAAGCTTTCTTT
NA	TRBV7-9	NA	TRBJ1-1	CASSLVVPLGTEAFF	TGTGCCAGCAGCTTAGTTGTACCTCTCGGCACTGAAGCTTTCTTT
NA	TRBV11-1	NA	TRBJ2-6	CASTRSFSGANVLTF	TGCGCCAGCACCCGTTCATTCTCTGGGGCCAACGTCCTGACTTTC
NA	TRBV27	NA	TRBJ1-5	CASSLSIVQPQHF	TGTGCCAGCAGTTTATCCATAGTACAGCCCCAGCATTTT
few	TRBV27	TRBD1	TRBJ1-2	CASSLSGQGANGYTF	TGTGCCAGCAGTTTATCGGGCCAGGGGGCGAATGGCTACACCTTC
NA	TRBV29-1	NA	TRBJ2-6	CSVRDPRAQGSNVLPF	TGCAGCGTCCGAGACCCCCGGGCCCAGGGGTCCAACGTCCTGCCTTTC
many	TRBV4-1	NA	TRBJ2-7	CASSQNRARGEQYF	TGCGCCAGCAGCCAAAACAGGGCCCGGGGCGAGCAGTACTTC
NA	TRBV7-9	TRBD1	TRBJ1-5	CASRAQGAGNPPPHF	TGTGCCAGCCGCGCGCAGGGGGCGGGCAATCCGCCCCCGCATTTT